The sequence of this T cell receptor (beta chain) was determined in a study of blood T cell repertoires in COVID-19. For the study at large: Sites in the United States, Italy and Spain provided acute and convalescent COVID-19 samples. T cells, B-cell-depleted T cells, or PBMCs provided the cDNA or gDNA that served as material.

The CDR3 sequence is 16 residues long. The V and J ends lost 6 bases and 6 bases, in that order; junction bases with no gene match: 10. The V gene's germline CDR1 is MDHEN and CDR2 SYDVKM. In the authors' workflow: Estimation of nucleated cell counts relied on the amplification of reference gene primers. The protocol was immunoSEQ multiplex PCR, while the TCRdb copy is restricted to in-frame clones and leaves out a portion. V, J and clone size are those of that table, while D and trimming were read from the DNA. Of over 120,000 clones in the sample, roughly 84% were seen once. Source material: peripheral blood. The chain links TRBV28 to TRBJ2-2, with 10 bases lining up with TRBD1. The TCR comes from a human donor with acute or convalescent COVID-19. The donor label of this sample is uncertain. The CDR3 loop is CASRTPGQGKAGELFF. CDR3 nucleotide sequence: TGTGCCAGCAGGACACCGGGACAGGGGAAAGCCGGGGAGCTGTTTTTT.